The 4 T cell receptor beta chains presented below share a single source sample, sequenced in a study of cytotoxic CD8 clonotypes in ibrutinib-treated CLL (dated by TCRdb to the early 2020s). The sample's time point label, in plain terms: about eleven months on ibrutinib. The library was produced with the immunoSEQ multiplex PCR assay. TCRdb mirrors the immuneACCESS table, restricted to in-frame sequences. Some clones are absent from its copies; in checked studies, under half trace to an unresolved V gene, and the reason for the others is unknown. The sample contains tens of thousands of clones, 79% of them found a single time. The top ten clones comprise roughly 4.8% of the sample. Sequenced here: PBMCs, sampled after 12 months of ibrutinib treatment. The source is a human donor with chronic lymphocytic leukemia.

V is TRBV30 and J is TRBJ1-4, with D maybe TRBD1 (5 bases). This CDR3 has 13 amino acids. V shed 2 bases and J shed 3 bases, with 7 bases lying between them. Germline-derived CDR1 and CDR2 are GTSNPN and SVGIG (reference sequence). CDR3 sequence reads: CAWSWGANEKLFF. The DNA for the CDR3 is TGTGCCTGGAGTTGGGGGGCTAATGAAAAACTGTTTTTT.

The chain carries TRBV11-3 and TRBJ1-1, with D perhaps TRBD1 (5 bases). V shed 3 bases and J shed 6 bases, with 11 bases lying between them. Germline V gene sequence: CDR1 SGHNT, CDR2 YENEEA. This CDR3 is 13 amino acids long. The CDR3 loop reads CASSLGREAEAFF. The CDR3 bases are TGTGCCAGCAGCTTGGGCAGGGAAGCTGAAGCTTTCTTT.

The genes are TRBV11-3 and TRBJ2-1; the match to TRBD2 covers 8 bases. Unmatched junction bases numbered 6, after V lost 5 bases and J lost 6 bases. The CDR3 length is 14 residues. Germline CDR1 and CDR2: SGHNT and YENEEA. The CDR3 reads CASSPSGSVNEQFF. In DNA form, the CDR3 reads TGTGCCAGCAGCCCTAGCGGGTCGGTCAATGAGCAGTTCTTC. Filled out from reference TRBV11-3 and TRBJ2-1, the complete variable domain reads EAGVVQSPRYKIIEKKQPVAFWCNPISGHNTLYWYLQNLGQGPELLIRYENEEAVDDSQLPKDRFSAERLKGVDSTLKIQPAELGDSAVYLCASSPSGSVNEQFFGPGTRLTVL.

This chain joins TRBV10-2 and TRBJ2-7; D is unclear. V gave up 2 bases and J gave up 1 base, with 6 bases separating them. The CDR3 is 13 amino acids. Germline loops: CDR1 WSHSY, CDR2 SAAADI. The CDR3 region has the DNA TGCGCCAGCAGTGAGGGCAGTTCCTACGAGCAGTACTTC. Translating it yields CASSEGSSYEQYF.